Listed below are T cell receptor beta chains from one sample, sequenced in a study of identical twins. Each CDR3 protein gets one entry after TCRdb re-called the 5' RACE reads with MiXCR. This table holds about 920,000 distinct CDR3 sequences, around an eighth found once. This same sample was also part of a study on yellow fever vaccine responses in identical twins.

Material for sequencing was PBMCs. The receptors here all came from a young woman in good health. CDR3s include the opening cysteine and the closing phenylalanine or tryptophan. The order of the fields is CDR3 DNA, CDR3 protein, clone size, D gene, V gene, J gene. A D gene is named only where the DNA matches it firmly. Clone size is shown for a subset of rows, as once, few, many or a class of expanded clone.

CDR3nt: TGTGCCAGCACCCAGTCGTCTAGTGGTCCTAAACAAGAGACCCAGTACTTC
CDR3aa: CASTQSSSGPKQETQYF
abundance: -
d_gene: -
v_gene: TRBV28
j_gene: TRBJ2-5

CDR3nt: TGTGCCAGCAACCAACCTAGCGACCGAAAGGAAGATACGCAGTATTTT
CDR3aa: CASNQPSDRKEDTQYF
abundance: -
d_gene: -
v_gene: TRBV12-3/TRBV12-4
j_gene: TRBJ2-3

CDR3nt: TGTGCCAGCAGCACCGGACTAGCGGGAGAGGGTGAGCAGTTCTTC
CDR3aa: CASSTGLAGEGEQFF
abundance: many
d_gene: TRBD2
v_gene: TRBV7-2
j_gene: TRBJ2-1

CDR3nt: TGTGCCAGCAGTTTACCAGGGGGTGGCTACACCTTC
CDR3aa: CASSLPGGGYTF
abundance: many
d_gene: TRBD1
v_gene: TRBV28
j_gene: TRBJ1-2

CDR3nt: TGTGCCAGCCTTAAGGGGACAGGGTTCTTCACCGGGGAGCTGTTTTTT
CDR3aa: CASLKGTGFFTGELFF
abundance: few
d_gene: TRBD1
v_gene: TRBV28
j_gene: TRBJ2-2

CDR3nt: TGTGCCAGCAGTCAGCTGGGAGCGGGAGGCCACTACGAGCAGTACTTC
CDR3aa: CASSQLGAGGHYEQYF
abundance: -
d_gene: TRBD2
v_gene: TRBV2
j_gene: TRBJ2-7

CDR3nt: TGTGCCACCAGTGGCGCCAAAAGCAATCAGCCCCAGCATTTT
CDR3aa: CATSGAKSNQPQHF
abundance: -
d_gene: -
v_gene: TRBV24-1
j_gene: TRBJ1-5

CDR3nt: TGCGCCAGCAGGGGGCTCTTGAGGGGTCAAGAGACCCAGTACTTC
CDR3aa: CASRGLLRGQETQYF
abundance: many
d_gene: -
v_gene: TRBV10-2
j_gene: TRBJ2-5

CDR3nt: TGCAGCGTCACCGGGACTAGCGGGGGCACAGATACGCAGTATTTT
CDR3aa: CSVTGTSGGTDTQYF
abundance: few
d_gene: TRBD2
v_gene: TRBV29-1
j_gene: TRBJ2-3

CDR3nt: TGTGCCAGCAGCCAAGTAGGGACAGTCGGTAACGTCCTGACTTTC
CDR3aa: CASSQVGTVGNVLTF
abundance: once
d_gene: TRBD1
v_gene: TRBV3-1
j_gene: TRBJ2-6

CDR3nt: TGCAGTGCTAGTGTGAATGAGCAGTTCTTC
CDR3aa: CSASVNEQFF
abundance: few
d_gene: -
v_gene: TRBV20-1
j_gene: TRBJ2-1

CDR3nt: TGTGCCAGCAGCTTCTGGCAAGGCAATGAGCAGTTCTTC
CDR3aa: CASSFWQGNEQFF
abundance: -
d_gene: -
v_gene: TRBV7-9
j_gene: TRBJ2-1

CDR3nt: TGTGCCAGCAGCCAAGATAACGGGCAGACAGGGAATGGCTACACCTTC
CDR3aa: CASSQDNGQTGNGYTF
abundance: few
d_gene: TRBD1
v_gene: TRBV4-2
j_gene: TRBJ1-2

CDR3nt: TGTGCCAGCAGTTTGGTAGGCGGGAAGGGGCCCGGGGAGCTGTTTTTT
CDR3aa: CASSLVGGKGPGELFF
abundance: -
d_gene: -
v_gene: TRBV12-3/TRBV12-4
j_gene: TRBJ2-2

CDR3nt: TGCGCCAGCAGCCCCGGACAGGGAGGGGCCGGGGAGCTGTTTTTT
CDR3aa: CASSPGQGGAGELFF
abundance: many
d_gene: -
v_gene: TRBV5-1
j_gene: TRBJ2-2

CDR3nt: TGCAGTGCTCAAGCGGCCCACAGGGGAGACACTCAGCCCCAGCATTTT
CDR3aa: CSAQAAHRGDTQPQHF
abundance: -
d_gene: TRBD1
v_gene: TRBV20-1
j_gene: TRBJ1-5

CDR3nt: TGTGCCAGCAGTTTAGACGGGATCTGGCCACCCCTCCACTTT
CDR3aa: CASSLDGIWPPLHF
abundance: many
d_gene: -
v_gene: TRBV12-3/TRBV12-4
j_gene: TRBJ1-6

CDR3nt: TGTGCCACCAGTGACCCCGGGACCCGAGGCGATGAGCAGTTCTTC
CDR3aa: CATSDPGTRGDEQFF
abundance: few
d_gene: -
v_gene: TRBV24-1
j_gene: TRBJ2-1

CDR3nt: TGTGCCAGCAGCTCGGTGACAGTCCACTCTGGGGCCAACGTCCTGACTTTC
CDR3aa: CASSSVTVHSGANVLTF
abundance: few
d_gene: -
v_gene: TRBV5-8
j_gene: TRBJ2-6

CDR3nt: TGTGCCAGCTCACCTAGCGGGTCTCACTACGAGCAGTACTTC
CDR3aa: CASSPSGSHYEQYF
abundance: -
d_gene: TRBD2
v_gene: TRBV18
j_gene: TRBJ2-7

CDR3nt: TGTGCCAGCAGCGGGATAGGCGGGAGGGCCGGGTTGGAGACCCAGTACTTC
CDR3aa: CASSGIGGRAGLETQYF
abundance: -
d_gene: TRBD2
v_gene: TRBV9
j_gene: TRBJ2-5

CDR3nt: TGTGCCAGCAGCCCGGACAGGGGGTCCCGATTTAACAATGAGCAGTTCTTC
CDR3aa: CASSPDRGSRFNNEQFF
abundance: few
d_gene: TRBD1
v_gene: TRBV3-1
j_gene: TRBJ2-1

CDR3nt: TGTGCCAGCAGCCAGACTAGCGGGGCGAACACCGGGGAGCTGTTTTTT
CDR3aa: CASSQTSGANTGELFF
abundance: few
d_gene: TRBD2
v_gene: TRBV3-1
j_gene: TRBJ2-2

CDR3nt: TGCAGTGCCCCCGGCGCCGTTGGCGGGAGCGACAATGAGCAGTTCTTC
CDR3aa: CSAPGAVGGSDNEQFF
abundance: few
d_gene: TRBD2
v_gene: TRBV20-1
j_gene: TRBJ2-1

CDR3nt: TGCAGTGCTAGAGAGGTGAGCTCCTACGAGCAGTACTTC
CDR3aa: CSAREVSSYEQYF
abundance: many
d_gene: -
v_gene: TRBV20-1
j_gene: TRBJ2-7